These 29 T cell receptor beta chains originate from one sample sequenced in a study of T cells in Graves' hyperthyroidism and ophthalmopathy. RNA transcripts served as the template for amplifying TCR beta CDR3 regions. HTBI primers were employed in a first-round RT-PCR of the TCR CDR3. TCRdb re-called the multiplex PCR reads through MiXCR, storing one row per CDR3 protein. Counted here are some 690,000 distinct CDR3 sequences, around 16% occurring once; the ten biggest clones make up 15% to 17%. The source material was blood. These receptors were collected from a man aged 50 to 60 with Graves' hyperthyroidism.

V is TRBV27 and J is TRBJ1-6; D is uncertain. Germline CDR1 MNHEY, CDR2 SMNVEV (reference sequence). The V end was cut by 5 bases, the J end by 10 bases, with 18 bases between. The CDR3 has 15 amino acids. The CDR3 protein is CASSQLARTRSPLHF. CDR3 DNA: TGTGCCAGCAGTCAACTGGCCAGGACTCGGTCACCCCTCCACTTT.

This clonotype was counted between two and nine times. The chain uses TRBV7-9 and TRBJ2-3; 9 nucleotides match TRBD2. J gave up 1 base and V 4 bases, and 6 bases lay outside the gene matches. This CDR3 is built from 16 residues. The germline gives CDR1 SEHNR, CDR2 FQNEAQ (reference sequence). The CDR3 region has the DNA TGTGCCAGCAGCTCCCTCCGGACTAGCGGCACAGATACGCAGTATTTT. Its protein product is CASSSLRTSGTDTQYF.

This clonotype has a count of ten or more. The J gene is TRBJ2-7, the V gene TRBV12-3 or TRBV12-4, with D possibly matching TRBD1 (6 bases). Trimming removed 4 bases from V and 4 bases from J, with 17 bases in between. The CDR3 has 15 residues. The CDR3 region has the DNA TGTGCCAGCAGTTCCAGTTCAACAGGGACGTACGAGCAGTACTTC. This codes for CASSSSSTGTYEQYF.

This clonotype has more than one count but fewer than ten. The chain is built from TRBV18 and TRBJ2-6; D possibly matches TRBD1 or TRBD2 (5 bases each). V was cut by 8 bases and J by 2 bases, with 10 bases left in between. This CDR3 is built from 14 residues. CDR1 and CDR2 from the germline V gene are KGHSH and LQKENI. Here the CDR3 DNA reads TGTGCCAGCCTGAGGGGAACTGGGGCCAACGTCCTGACTTTC. Its protein product is CASLRGTGANVLTF.

This clonotype has ten or more counts. The rearrangement joins TRBV11-2 to TRBJ2-6, with D perhaps TRBD2 (5 bases). Germline assignment: CDR1 SGHAT and CDR2 FQNNGV. V lost 5 bases and J lost 2, with 10 bases in between. The CDR3 runs to 15 residues. CDR3 residues: CASSPERAGANVLTF. The CDR3 nucleotides are TGTGCCAGCAGCCCCGAGAGGGCTGGGGCCAACGTCCTGACTTTC.

This clonotype was seen repeatedly, ten times or more. The chain combines TRBV2 with TRBJ2-5; D gene ambiguous. Germline loops: CDR1 SNHLY, CDR2 FYNNEI. This CDR3 comprises 11 residues. V lost 6 bases and J 3 bases, leaving 5 bases between the germline ends. Here the CDR3 DNA reads TGTGCCAGCAGGAAGGAAGAGACCCAGTACTTC. Residues: CASRKEETQYF.

Many counts were recorded for this clonotype. The chain's CDR3 is CASSYWRQSSYNEQFF. The CDR3 DNA is TGTGCCAGCAGTTACTGGAGACAGAGCTCCTACAATGAGCAGTTCTTC. The rearrangement joins TRBV6-6 to TRBJ2-1, with D possibly TRBD1 on 5 matching bases. This CDR3 has 16 amino acids. With 1 base removed from V and 0 bases from J, the gap between germline ends came to 10 bases. CDR1 is MNHNY, CDR2 SVGAGI, per germline (reference sequence).

Here the CDR3 DNA reads TGTGCCAGCAGTTTAGGGGGAACCTACTACGAGCAGTACTTC. Amino acids: CASSLGGTYYEQYF. The chain carries TRBV28 and TRBJ2-7; perhaps D is TRBD1 or TRBD2 (5 bases each). Germline CDR1 is MDHEN and CDR2 is SYDVKM. This CDR3 spans 14 amino acids. V shed 2 bases and J shed 3 bases, with 11 bases lying between them.

This clonotype was picked up many times. The chain is built from TRBV19 and TRBJ2-1, with a possible D match to TRBD1 (6 bases). Trimming removed 8 bases at V and 2 bases at J, with 10 bases between. Germline V gene lookup returns CDR1 LNHDA and CDR2 SQIVND (reference sequence). The CDR3 spans 13 residues. CDR3 protein: CASGQSPYNEQFF. CDR3 nucleotide sequence: TGTGCCAGTGGACAGTCTCCCTACAATGAGCAGTTCTTC.

The sample holds a few counts of this clonotype. V and J are TRBV29-1 and TRBJ2-7; 7 nucleotides align to TRBD1. This CDR3 contains 16 residues. The J segment lost 2 bases and the V segment lost 0 bases, leaving 10 bases of the junction unmatched. The germline gives CDR1 SQVTM, CDR2 ANQGSEA. This chain's CDR3 is CSVEEWNRGGTYEQYF. In DNA, the CDR3 is TGCAGCGTTGAAGAGTGGAACAGGGGTGGGACCTACGAGCAGTACTTC.

V usage is TRBV29-1 and J usage is TRBJ1-4, with a tentative D call TRBD1 (5 bases). Germline V gives CDR1 SQVTM, CDR2 ANQGSEA. This CDR3 region has 12 residues. Trimming left V 2 bases short and J 7 bases short, with 8 bases between. The chain's CDR3 is CSVEQGAEKLFF. The CDR3 nucleotides read TGCAGCGTTGAACAGGGCGCTGAAAAACTGTTTTTT. The variable domain in full, completed from reference TRBV29-1 and TRBJ1-4, reads SAVISQKPSRDICQRGTSLTIQCQVDSQVTMMFWYRQQPGQSLTLIATANQGSEATYESGFVIDKFPISRPNLTFSTLTVSNMSPEDSSIYLCSVEQGAEKLFFGSGTQLSVL.

This clonotype was seen at least ten times. The chain uses TRBV20-1 and TRBJ2-7; 8 bases fit TRBD1. CDR3 length: 15 amino acids. J lost 3 bases, V lost 0 bases, and 7 bases had no gene match. Germline V lookup: CDR1 DFQATT, CDR2 SNEGSKA (reference sequence). CDR3 sequence reads: CSARDPGQGHYEQYF. CDR3 nucleotide sequence: TGCAGTGCTAGAGACCCCGGACAGGGTCACTACGAGCAGTACTTC.

The table lists this clonotype with many counts. CDR3 DNA sequence: TGTGCCAGCTCACCCGACAGTTATAGCAATCAGCCCCAGCATTTT. Translating gives CASSPDSYSNQPQHF. The rearrangement links TRBV18 to TRBJ1-5, with D possibly being TRBD1 (5 bases). The CDR3 is 15 residues long. The V gene's germline CDR1 is KGHSH and CDR2 LQKENI. V was cut by 3 bases and J by 0 bases, with 9 bases left in between.

This clonotype was counted many times. This rearrangement joins TRBV28 to TRBJ2-7, with D maybe TRBD1 (7 bases). V lost 4 bases and J lost 4, with 17 bases in between. This CDR3 comprises 15 residues. The germline V gene has CDR1 MDHEN and CDR2 SYDVKM. Here the CDR3 DNA reads TGTGCCAGCAGTTCTGGGGGGACAGAGGCTTACGAGCAGTACTTC. Protein: CASSSGGTEAYEQYF.

This clonotype was seen only a few times. The V gene is TRBV7-8, the J gene TRBJ2-6, with D uncertain. Germline V lookup: CDR1 SGHVS, CDR2 FQNEAQ. This CDR3 contains 16 residues. The V and J ends lost 0 bases and 1 base respectively, with 7 bases between them. The CDR3: CASSLAYISGANVLTF. In DNA, the CDR3 is TGTGCCAGCAGCTTAGCGTATATTTCTGGGGCCAACGTCCTGACTTTC.

This clonotype was picked up many times. This chain uses TRBV20-1 with TRBJ1-5; 10 bases agree with TRBD1. The CDR3 sequence is 14 residues long. J lost 4 bases, V lost 5 bases, and 5 bases had no gene match. CDR1 is DFQATT and CDR2 is SNEGSKA in the germline V gene (reference sequence). The CDR3 DNA reads as TGCAGTGCTCACCGGGACAGGGGAAATCAGCCCCAGCATTTT. Encoded protein: CSAHRDRGNQPQHF.

This clonotype was observed a handful of times. J is TRBJ1-1 and V is TRBV11-2; maybe TRBD1 (5 bases). Germline V gives CDR1 SGHAT, CDR2 FQNNGV. Trimming pared 5 bases from V and 1 base from J, leaving 11 bases between. This CDR3 region has 14 residues. The DNA of the CDR3 is TGTGCCAGCAGCGCTTATCAGGGGAACACTGAAGCTTTCTTT. The encoded protein is CASSAYQGNTEAFF.

This clonotype was seen ten or more times. The rearrangement joins TRBV28 to TRBJ2-1, with TRBD2 identical over 13 bases. The CDR3 length is 16 residues. V lost 5 bases to trimming and J lost 9 bases; unmatched junction nucleotides: 10. CDR1 is MDHEN and CDR2 is SYDVKM in the germline V gene. CDR3: CASSLGLAGEVGEQFF. The CDR3, as DNA: TGTGCCAGCAGTCTCGGACTAGCGGGAGAGGTGGGTGAGCAGTTCTTC.

This clonotype was picked up many times. V usage is TRBV20-1 and J usage is TRBJ2-7; D remains unclear. V was cut by 0 bases and J by 1 base, with 7 bases left in between. The CDR3 is 13 residues long. CDR1 is DFQATT and CDR2 is SNEGSKA in the germline V gene (reference sequence). The CDR3 bases are TGCAGTGCTAGAGAGCAGCCGTCCTACGAGCAGTACTTC. Its translation is CSAREQPSYEQYF.

This clonotype has only a few counts. A junction boundary mismatches the germline segment, possibly from a read error. The CDR3 DNA reads as TGTGCCGGCAGTTTACGAGGAGGGGTGAACACTGAAGCTTTCTTT. Its protein product is CAGSLRGGVNTEAFF. The genes are TRBV12-3 or TRBV12-4 and TRBJ1-1; D might be TRBD1 (5 bases). The CDR3 covers 15 residues.

The chain couples TRBV24-1 to TRBJ2-7; TRBD1 aligns across 7 bases. V lost 1 base to trimming and J lost 8 bases; unmatched junction nucleotides: 4. Germline loops: CDR1 KGHDR, CDR2 SFDVKD. CDR3 length: 13 amino acids. The CDR3 DNA follows: TGTGCCACCAGTGATTTTAGAGGGGGCCAGCAGTACTTC. This codes for CATSDFRGGQQYF.

This clonotype was found many times. This chain connects TRBV19 to TRBJ1-1; perhaps TRBD1 as D (6 bases). Germline values: CDR1 LNHDA, CDR2 SQIVND (reference sequence). This CDR3 comprises 15 residues. The V gene lost 7 bases and the J gene lost 4 bases, with 19 bases spanning the gap. In nucleotides, the CDR3 is TGTGCCAGTATTCGCGGGACACCCGAGAGCACTGAAGCTTTCTTT. Translating it yields CASIRGTPESTEAFF.

V is TRBV19 and J is TRBJ2-3; 7 bases fit TRBD1. V gave up 6 bases and J gave up 1 base; unmatched junction bases: 10. Germline-derived CDR1 and CDR2 are LNHDA and SQIVND (reference sequence). The CDR3 runs 16 residues. CDR3 DNA: TGTGCCAGTAGAGTCCAGGGGGTCCAGGGCACAGATACGCAGTATTTT. Its translation is CASRVQGVQGTDTQYF.

The chain employs TRBV28 and TRBJ2-1; D is perhaps TRBD2 (6 bases). Germline V gene data show CDR1 as MDHEN and CDR2 as SYDVKM. This CDR3 is built from 14 residues. V was shortened by 2 bases and J by 8 bases, with 13 bases between the two germline ends. CDR3 loop: CASSLGLAQDEQFF. The CDR3, as DNA: TGTGCCAGCAGTTTAGGGCTAGCGCAAGATGAGCAGTTCTTC.

The CDR3 nucleotides are TGTGCCAGTAGTATGGAAGCGGAGAGCTCCTACGAGCAGTACTTC. Its protein product is CASSMEAESSYEQYF. This chain connects TRBV19 to TRBJ2-7; tentative D call: TRBD2 (5 bases). Germline V gives CDR1 LNHDA, CDR2 SQIVND (reference sequence). The CDR3 has 15 amino acids. Trimming left V 3 bases short and J 0 bases short, with 12 bases between.

The chain couples TRBV11-3 to TRBJ1-1; maybe TRBD1 (6 bases). The germline V gene has CDR1 SGHNT and CDR2 YENEEA. This CDR3 has 14 amino acids. Between the trimmed V and J ends, which lost 3 bases and 3 bases, there was a span of 11 bases. This chain's CDR3 is CASSFMGADTEAFF. DNA of the CDR3: TGTGCCAGCAGCTTTATGGGGGCGGACACTGAAGCTTTCTTT.

A few counts support this clonotype. The rearrangement joins TRBV24-1 to TRBJ1-5, with no clear D. CDR3 length: 13 amino acids. V was clipped by 4 bases and J by 5 bases, with 8 bases between them. Germline assignment: CDR1 KGHDR and CDR2 SFDVKD. CDR3 nucleotides: TGTGCCACCAGTGACGGAATTTATCAGCCCCAGCATTTT. It is translated as CATSDGIYQPQHF.

This clonotype has ten or more counts. The chain combines TRBV14 with TRBJ2-1; 10 bases are shared with TRBD2. Germline V gene data show CDR1 as SGHDN and CDR2 as FVKESK. There are 19 residues in the CDR3. Germline trimming cut 3 bases from V and 0 bases from J; bases unmatched to any gene: 11. This CDR3 reads CASSQLAGGYLSSYNEQFF. DNA of the CDR3: TGTGCCAGCAGCCAGTTAGCGGGAGGTTACCTCAGCTCCTACAATGAGCAGTTCTTC.

Only a few counts were recorded for this clonotype. The chain has TRBV7-2 and TRBJ1-2; TRBD1 aligns across 8 bases. J lost 5 bases, V lost 6 bases, and 5 bases had no gene match. The germline CDR1 and CDR2 sequences are SGHTA and FQGNSA. The CDR3 has 13 residues. CDR3 residues: CASRRDRSYGYTF. The DNA of the CDR3 is TGTGCCAGCAGACGGGACAGGTCTTATGGCTACACCTTC.